A single sample gave rise to the 16 T cell receptor beta chains below, sequenced in a study of T cell responses to AZD1222 COVID-19 vaccine. Some clones are missing from TCRdb's copy, which holds only in-frame ones; the method was immunoSEQ multiplex PCR. This table has approximately 140,000 clones, more than 75% appearing once. Sequenced here: peripheral blood, sampled on day 0 of AZD1222 vaccination. The source is an adult in good health.

The table lists this clone with a few counts. V gene TRBV29-1 combines with J gene TRBJ2-5; no clear D gene. CDR1 is SQVTM, CDR2 ANQGSEA, per germline. The CDR3 has 14 amino acids. Trimming shortened V by 7 bases and J by 2 bases, and 17 bases separated the two germline ends. This CDR3 reads CSAAPVGRQETQYF. As DNA, the CDR3 is TGCAGCGCTGCACCCGTGGGAAGGCAAGAGACCCAGTACTTC.

This chain connects TRBV7-9 to TRBJ2-5; D remains unclear. Trimming removed 4 bases at V and 2 bases at J, with 8 bases between. The CDR3 is 13 amino acids. CDR1 is SEHNR and CDR2 is FQNEAQ in the germline V gene (reference sequence). The DNA for the CDR3 is TGTGCCAGCAGCTCGACTGGGCAAGAGACCCAGTACTTC. Its protein product is CASSSTGQETQYF. The full variable domain, its missing parts supplied by reference TRBV7-9 and TRBJ2-5, is DTGVSQNPRHKITKRGQNVTFRCDPISEHNRLYWYRQTLGQGPEFLTYFQNEAQLEKSRLLSDRFSAERPKGSFSTLEIQRTEQGDSAMYLCASSSTGQETQYFGPGTRLLVL.

This clone was seen a handful of times. The chain joins TRBV6-1 to TRBJ2-5, with D perhaps given as TRBD1 or TRBD2 (6 bases each). Germline CDR1 MNHNS, CDR2 SASEGT. The length of the CDR3 is 16 residues. V lost 4 bases and J 5 bases, leaving 20 bases between the germline ends. CDR3 DNA: TGTGCCAGCAGTGGGTTTTGGGGAGGACAGAGGGAGACCCAGTACTTC. It encodes CASSGFWGGQRETQYF.

This chain joins TRBV9 and TRBJ2-7; the match to TRBD2 covers 10 bases. Germline CDR1 SGDLS, CDR2 YYNGEE. V dropped 4 bases and J dropped 5; count of bases not matched to a gene: 12. CDR3 size: 16 residues. This chain's CDR3 is CASSTGTSVRYHEQYF. The CDR3 nucleotides read TGTGCCAGCAGCACCGGGACTAGCGTACGTTACCACGAGCAGTACTTC.

V gene TRBV11-3 combines with J gene TRBJ2-5, with a possible D match to TRBD2 (5 bases). The germline V gene encodes CDR1 SGHNT and CDR2 YENEEA. The CDR3 covers 13 residues. V was trimmed by 6 bases and J by 3 bases, leaving 11 bases between them. The CDR3 loop is CASSSGNKETQYF. Written as DNA, the CDR3 is TGTGCCAGCAGTTCGGGAAACAAAGAGACCCAGTACTTC. The full variable domain, rest sourced from reference TRBV11-3 and TRBJ2-5, is EAGVVQSPRYKIIEKKQPVAFWCNPISGHNTLYWYLQNLGQGPELLIRYENEEAVDDSQLPKDRFSAERLKGVDSTLKIQPAELGDSAVYLCASSSGNKETQYFGPGTRLLVL.

The chain recombines TRBV28 with TRBJ1-1; 8 bases align to TRBD1. The CDR3 totals 14 residues. Trimming at V came to 4 bases and at J to 1 base, leaving 2 bases not matched to a gene. The germline V gene encodes CDR1 MDHEN and CDR2 SYDVKM. CDR3 region: CASSSGQGNTEAFF. CDR3 nucleotides: TGTGCCAGCAGTTCAGGACAGGGGAACACTGAAGCTTTCTTT. Supplemented by reference TRBV28 and TRBJ1-1, the full variable domain reads DVKVTQSSRYLVKRTGEKVFLECVQDMDHENMFWYRQDPGLGLRLIYFSYDVKMKEKGDIPEGYSVSREKKERFSLILESASTNQTSMYLCASSSGQGNTEAFFGQGTRLTVV.

The chain employs TRBV9 and TRBJ2-5, with TRBD1 identical over 9 bases. Germline V gives CDR1 SGDLS, CDR2 YYNGEE. This CDR3 has 16 amino acids. V lost 4 bases, J lost 4 bases, and 11 bases stayed unmatched. The CDR3 DNA reads as TGTGCCAGCAGCTCTCGACCTGACAGGGGGGGAGAGACCCAGTACTTC. Encoded protein: CASSSRPDRGGETQYF.

The rearrangement uses TRBV7-9 and TRBJ1-4; no firm D call. The CDR3 contains 14 residues. The germline V and J ends were trimmed by 1 base and 7 bases, with 10 bases remaining between them. Per the germline V gene, CDR1 is SEHNR and CDR2 is FQNEAQ (reference sequence). In DNA, the CDR3 is TGTGCCAGCAGCTTAGATAGCCGTGTTGAAAAACTGTTTTTT. The encoded protein is CASSLDSRVEKLFF.

This clone appeared once. This chain uses TRBV5-6 with TRBJ2-1; a weak D match, TRBD2 (6 bases). Trimming removed 4 bases at V and 3 bases at J, with 17 bases between. Looked up from germline, CDR1 is SGHDT and CDR2 is YYEEEE. There are 16 residues in the CDR3. The CDR3 DNA reads as TGTGCCAGCAGCGTGATTAAGACGGGGGTCTACAATGAGCAGTTCTTC. It encodes CASSVIKTGVYNEQFF.

The chain combines TRBV7-8 with TRBJ2-2, with a weak D call TRBD1 (6 bases). CDR1 is SGHVS, CDR2 FQNEAQ, per germline. V shed 2 bases and J shed 4 bases, with 14 bases lying between them. The CDR3 totals 16 residues. CDR3 DNA: TGTGCCAGCAGCTTAAGGTTAGACAGGACCACCGGGGAGCTGTTTTTT. Protein product: CASSLRLDRTTGELFF.

The chain has TRBV7-8 and TRBJ2-3, with TRBD2 matching over 10 bases. Looked up from germline, CDR1 is SGHVS and CDR2 is FQNEAQ. With 1 base clipped from V and 4 bases from J, the junction kept 2 bases outside the gene matches. This CDR3 has 15 amino acids. Here the CDR3 DNA reads TGTGCCAGCAGCTTAGGGCTAGCGGGAGCAGATACGCAGTATTTT. Translation gives CASSLGLAGADTQYF.

The genes are TRBV19 and TRBJ2-4; the match to TRBD1 covers 8 bases. V lost 6 bases, J lost 2 bases, and 9 bases stayed unmatched. This CDR3 spans 16 amino acids. Germline V CDR1 and CDR2: LNHDA, SQIVND (reference sequence). CDR3 bases: TGTGCCAGTAGAAATCAGACAGGGGTAACCAAAAACATTCAGTACTTC. This gives the protein CASRNQTGVTKNIQYF.

This chain uses TRBV7-8 with TRBJ1-5; D unclear. The CDR3 consists of 16 residues. Germline values: CDR1 SGHVS, CDR2 FQNEAQ. The V end lost 2 bases, the J end lost 4 bases, and 15 bases lay between the germline ends. The CDR3 DNA follows: TGTGCCAGCAGCTTATTTTTTTCCGACTTTAATCAGCCCCAGCATTTT. As protein: CASSLFFSDFNQPQHF.

This clone appeared a single time. The rearrangement uses TRBV28 and TRBJ1-2; perhaps TRBD1 as D (6 bases). The CDR3 has 14 residues. Germline V gene lookup returns CDR1 MDHEN and CDR2 SYDVKM. Trimming took 5 bases from V and 4 from J, leaving 14 bases between them. The CDR3 DNA follows: TGTGCCAGCAGTCCTCGGGACACTTTCTATGGCTACACCTTC. It is translated as CASSPRDTFYGYTF.

The chain carries TRBV3-1 (or the pseudogene TRBV3-2) and TRBJ2-7; maybe TRBD2 (6 bases). V was trimmed by 4 bases and J by 6 bases, leaving 19 bases between them. The germline V gene has CDR1 LGHDT and CDR2 YNNKEL (reference sequence). The CDR3 has 15 amino acids. CDR3: CASSRRDSSPIEQYF. The CDR3 nucleotides are TGTGCCAGCAGCCGGAGGGACTCTAGCCCCATCGAGCAGTACTTC.

V usage is TRBV4-3 and J usage is TRBJ1-1; D remains unclear. Trimming took off 0 bases at V and 4 bases at J, with 12 bases between the two ends. The CDR3 runs to 15 residues. CDR1 and CDR2 from the germline V gene are LGHNA and YSLEER. The CDR3 DNA sequence: TGCGCCAGCAGCCAAGACGCGGGGTGGGGCACTGAAGCTTTCTTT. This encodes CASSQDAGWGTEAFF.